The clone carrying this T cell receptor (beta chain) was found once. Its antigen is still unknown. This record comes from a study of blood T cells in healthy people across ages. Primers used in a second PCR of roughly 7 to 12 cycles were a sample-barcoded 5' primer and a J-beta primer mix. A template-switch adaptor with 12 random nucleotides tagged each cDNA molecule. MiXCR, run by TCRdb on the 5' RACE reads, gives a single entry per CDR3 protein. This table holds about 1 million distinct CDR3 sequences, 35% to 55% found once. Study-level results: Roughly linear declines in TCR beta diversity per million T cells occurred with age.

Germline lookup yields CDR1 SEHNR and CDR2 FQNEAQ (reference sequence). Trimming shortened V by 1 base and J by 0 bases, and 10 bases separated the two germline ends. This CDR3 contains 17 residues. Sequencing input: blood. The clonotype comes from a woman aged 55-69 years in good health. The chain uses TRBV7-9 and TRBJ2-6; possibly TRBD2 for D (6 bases). In DNA, the CDR3 is TGTGCCAGCAGCTTAGTGGAGGGTTTCTCTGGGGCCAACGTCCTGACTTTC. Amino acids: CASSLVEGFSGANVLTF.